This T cell receptor (beta chain) is drawn from a study of Tregs in tolerant kidney transplant recipients. Study information: The nonmyeloablative bone marrow transplants came from related graft donors, with transient mixed chimerism. Whole-study results and caveats: Some patients' samples used different primers over time, so nucleotide sequences weren't comparable.

Assay used: immunoSEQ multiplex PCR; TCRdb lists only in-frame clones, some missing. This table holds tens of thousands of clones, 75% to 90% found once. The trim removed 6 bases at V and 5 bases at J, leaving 10 bases unmatched. Germline CDR1 reads MDHEN; CDR2 reads SYDVKM. This CDR3 spans 15 amino acids. Regarding this clone: Its antigen is not identified. The sample has other DNA sequences that encode this CDR3 too.

CD4+CD25+CD127- Tregs, CD4+CD25- non-Tregs, CD4 and CD8 cells were sorted. The sequence was collected from a human donor who received a combined kidney and bone marrow transplant. This specimen was Tregs from blood, taken before the transplant. This rearrangement joins TRBV28 to TRBJ2-5; 9 bases line up with TRBD2. CDR3 coding DNA: TGTGCCAGCAGCCTAGGGCGGGGGGGACCGGAGACCCAGTACTTC. Translation gives CASSLGRGGPETQYF.